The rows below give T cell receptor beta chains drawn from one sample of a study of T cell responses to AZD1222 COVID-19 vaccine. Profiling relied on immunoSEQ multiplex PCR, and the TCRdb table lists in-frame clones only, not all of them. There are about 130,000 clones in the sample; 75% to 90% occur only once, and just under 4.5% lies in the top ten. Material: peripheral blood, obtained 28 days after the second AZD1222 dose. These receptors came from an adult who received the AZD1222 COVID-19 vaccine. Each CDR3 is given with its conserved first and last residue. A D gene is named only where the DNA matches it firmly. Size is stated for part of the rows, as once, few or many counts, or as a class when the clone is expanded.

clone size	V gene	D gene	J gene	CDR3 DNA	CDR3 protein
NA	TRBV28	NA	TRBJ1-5	TGTGCCAGCAGTTTTGTCCGTTATAGCAATCAGCCCCAGCATTTT	CASSFVRYSNQPQHF
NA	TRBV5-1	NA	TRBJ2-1	TGCGCCAGCAGCTTGGGTGTTTTTTTCGGTGAGCAGTTCTTC	CASSLGVFFGEQFF
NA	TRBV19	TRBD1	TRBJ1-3	TGTGCTTCTCGAGGGGGGACAGCTCCCTCTGGAAACACCATATATTTT	CASRGGTAPSGNTIYF
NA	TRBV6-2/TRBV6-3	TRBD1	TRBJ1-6	TGTGCCAGCAGTTACCCCCGGGGACAGCACTATAATTCACCCCTCCACTTT	CASSYPRGQHYNSPLHF
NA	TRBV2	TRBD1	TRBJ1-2	TGTGCCAGCAGTGACGGGGGACAGAACTATGGCTACACCTTC	CASSDGGQNYGYTF
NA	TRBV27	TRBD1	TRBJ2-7	TGTGCCAGCAGACCGACAGGGCTCAACGAGCAGTACTTC	CASRPTGLNEQYF
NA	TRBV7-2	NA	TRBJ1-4	TGTGCCAGCAGCTTAGGGGGGCGCATAGGGGAAAAACTGTTTTTT	CASSLGGRIGEKLFF
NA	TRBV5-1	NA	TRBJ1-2	TGCGCCAGCAGCTCGGTCGAGGGACAAGGTAATTTTGGAGGCTACACCTTC	CASSSVEGQGNFGGYTF
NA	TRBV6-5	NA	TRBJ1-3	TGTGCCACCGTACCCAGCTCTGGAAACACCATATATTTT	CATVPSSGNTIYF
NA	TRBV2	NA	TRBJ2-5	TGTGCCAGCAGTGAATTCGGTCCTGCGGGCCAAGAGACCCAGTACTTC	CASSEFGPAGQETQYF
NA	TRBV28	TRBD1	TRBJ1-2	TGTGCCAGCAGGGTGACAGGGGAAGGGTATGGCTACACCTTC	CASRVTGEGYGYTF
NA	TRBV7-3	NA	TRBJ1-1	TGTGCCAGCAGCCGGATAGGGGCCGGTAACACTGAAGCTTTCTTT	CASSRIGAGNTEAFF
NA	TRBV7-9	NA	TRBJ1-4	TGTGCCAGCACTCGGGTTGGTGAAAAACTGTTTTTT	CASTRVGEKLFF
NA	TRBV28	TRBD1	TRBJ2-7	TGTGCCAGCAGTTTACCCGGGACAGGGTCCTACGAGCAGTACTTC	CASSLPGTGSYEQYF
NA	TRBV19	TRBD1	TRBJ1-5	TGTGCCAGTAGTATTCAGGGGGCGCGGGGAAATCAGCCCCAGCATTTT	CASSIQGARGNQPQHF
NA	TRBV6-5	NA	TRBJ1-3	TGTGCCAGCAGTTCCACAGACACCTCTGGAAACACCATATATTTT	CASSSTDTSGNTIYF
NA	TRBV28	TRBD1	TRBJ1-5	TGTGCCAGCAGGACGGACAGGGCTCGTAATCAGCCCCAGCATTTT	CASRTDRARNQPQHF
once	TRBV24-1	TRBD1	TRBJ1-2	TGTGCCACCAGTGCCCGACAGGGATCAAATGGCTACACCTTC	CATSARQGSNGYTF
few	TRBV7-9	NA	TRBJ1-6	TGTGCCAGCAGCTTAGGCGTTTCACCCCTCCACTTT	CASSLGVSPLHF
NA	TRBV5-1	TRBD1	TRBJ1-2	TGCGCCAGCAGCAGGGGGGACAGGGATGATTATGGCTACACCTTC	CASSRGDRDDYGYTF
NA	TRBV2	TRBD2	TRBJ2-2	TGTGCCAGCAGACCCAGGCTAGCGGGGGGGCCCGGGGAGCTGTTTTTT	CASRPRLAGGPGELFF
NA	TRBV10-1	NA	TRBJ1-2	TGCGCCAGCAGCCCAGTGACAGAGCCTTATGGCTACACCTTC	CASSPVTEPYGYTF
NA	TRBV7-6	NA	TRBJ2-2	TGTGCCAGCAGCTTGCTATGGGGGACCACCGGGGAGCTGTTTTTT	CASSLLWGTTGELFF
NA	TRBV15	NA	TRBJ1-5	TGTGCCACCAGCAGTGAGGGGAGAACTAATCAGCCCCAGCATTTT	CATSSEGRTNQPQHF
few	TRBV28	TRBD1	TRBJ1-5	TGTGCCAGCAGTACCGGGACAGGGGGGCCCCAGCATTTT	CASSTGTGGPQHF
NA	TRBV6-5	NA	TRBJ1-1	TGTGCCAGCAGTTTACTCCGGGACTCCAAGAACACTGAAGCTTTCTTT	CASSLLRDSKNTEAFF
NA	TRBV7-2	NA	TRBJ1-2	TGTGCCAGCAGCATCGGTAGGGGGTCTAACTATGGCTACACCTTC	CASSIGRGSNYGYTF
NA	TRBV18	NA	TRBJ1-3	TGTGCCAGCTCACCATTTGTTCGCTCGACGGGGGGGGCTGGAAACACCATATATTTT	CASSPFVRSTGGAGNTIYF
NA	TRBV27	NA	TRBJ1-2	TGTGCCAGCAGGAGGGGGGAGTGGAATGGCTACACCTTC	CASRRGEWNGYTF
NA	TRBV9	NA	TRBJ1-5	TGTGCCAGCAGCGCGTACAGGGATGCGGGCAATCAGCCCCAGCATTTT	CASSAYRDAGNQPQHF
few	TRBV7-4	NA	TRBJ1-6	TGTGCCAGCAGCTCCCAACAGAGGGGGAGGTCCTATAATTCACCCCTCCACTTT	CASSSQQRGRSYNSPLHF